A selection of T cell receptor beta chains follows, all from one sample in a study of T cell responses to AZD1222 COVID-19 vaccine. Clones were sequenced by immunoSEQ multiplex PCR, and TCRdb holds only the in-frame ones, with some missing. Among 240,000 or so clones, approximately 93% were seen once, and the ten largest hold 0.5% to 0.7%. This specimen consisted of peripheral blood, obtained on day 0 of AZD1222 vaccination. The receptors here all came from an adult in good health. CDR3s include the opening cysteine and the closing phenylalanine or tryptophan. The D gene is left open where the match is weak. Clone size, where shown, is once, few, many, or a class for clones that have expanded.

TRBD1	NA	TRBV29-1	TRBJ2-7	CSVVGDRGIDEQYF	TGCAGCGTTGTGGGGGACAGGGGGATAGACGAGCAGTACTTC
TRBD2	NA	TRBV7-9	TRBJ2-7	CASLQSGREEQYF	TGTGCCAGCCTACAATCAGGGAGGGAGGAGCAGTACTTC
NA	NA	TRBV5-1	TRBJ1-2	CASSLGQSGGYTF	TGCGCCAGCAGCTTGGGACAGAGCGGGGGCTACACCTTC
NA	NA	TRBV27	TRBJ1-5	CASASYRDSHQPQHF	TGTGCCAGCGCTAGTTACCGGGATTCTCATCAGCCCCAGCATTTT
NA	NA	TRBV29-1	TRBJ2-2	CSAGPRQETNTGELFF	TGCAGCGCTGGCCCCCGACAGGAAACGAACACCGGGGAGCTGTTTTTT
NA	NA	TRBV7-3	TRBJ2-1	CASSLTRDDNEQFF	TGTGCCAGCAGCTTAACGCGGGATGACAATGAGCAGTTCTTC
TRBD2	NA	TRBV10-3	TRBJ2-2	CAISTTGTSGKTGELFF	TGTGCCATCAGTACAACTGGGACTAGCGGGAAGACCGGGGAGCTGTTTTTT
TRBD1	NA	TRBV5-1	TRBJ2-5	CASSLAGTDQETQYF	TGCGCCAGCAGCTTGGCCGGGACAGACCAAGAGACCCAGTACTTC
NA	once	TRBV4-3	TRBJ2-7	CASSQDKGLTYEQYF	TGCGCCAGCAGCCAAGATAAGGGCCTTACCTACGAGCAGTACTTC
NA	NA	TRBV7-9	TRBJ1-6	CASSLVGLSNSPLHF	TGTGCCAGCAGCTTAGTTGGCCTAAGTAATTCACCCCTCCACTTT
TRBD1	NA	TRBV5-1	TRBJ1-1	CASSIGQAGGTEAFF	TGCGCCAGCAGCATCGGACAGGCAGGTGGGACTGAAGCTTTCTTT
TRBD1	NA	TRBV5-6	TRBJ2-7	CASTPPAWGTGDSYEQYF	TGTGCCTCCACTCCCCCCGCTTGGGGGACAGGGGATTCCTACGAGCAGTACTTC
NA	NA	TRBV5-1	TRBJ2-7	CASSFRDNDYEQYF	TGCGCCAGCAGCTTCCGGGACAACGACTACGAGCAGTACTTC
NA	NA	TRBV18	TRBJ2-7	CASSPGQPYEQYF	TGTGCCAGCTCACCTGGCCAGCCCTATGAGCAGTACTTC
NA	NA	TRBV2	TRBJ1-1	CASSGGGVAVNTEAFF	TGTGCCAGCAGTGGTGGAGGGGTAGCCGTGAACACTGAAGCTTTCTTT
NA	NA	TRBV5-1	TRBJ1-2	CASSLAARGGYTF	TGCGCCAGCAGCTTGGCGGCACGGGGTGGCTACACCTTC
NA	NA	TRBV4-3	TRBJ2-1	CASSQDLVPPDEQFF	TGCGCCAGCAGCCAAGATCTTGTTCCGCCGGATGAGCAGTTCTTC
NA	NA	TRBV4-1	TRBJ1-2	CASSQDRNFGGTF	TGCGCCAGCAGCCAAGATAGGAACTTCGGGGGGACCTTC
NA	NA	TRBV28	TRBJ1-1	CASHRGKWTEAFF	TGTGCCAGTCACCGGGGGAAATGGACTGAAGCTTTCTTT
NA	NA	TRBV4-1	TRBJ1-1	CASSQVGRTNTEAFF	TGCGCCAGCAGCCAAGTGGGGCGGACGAACACTGAAGCTTTCTTT
TRBD1	NA	TRBV5-6	TRBJ2-7	CASSSLHGTGMYEQYF	TGTGCCAGCAGCTCGTTGCATGGGACAGGGATGTACGAGCAGTACTTC
TRBD1	NA	TRBV28	TRBJ1-2	CASSPRGDSRLVYGYTF	TGTGCCAGCAGTCCGCGGGGGGACAGCCGGTTAGTCTATGGCTACACCTTC
NA	NA	TRBV7-9	TRBJ2-2	CASLGRGTITGELFF	TGTGCCAGCTTAGGCCGGGGAACTATCACCGGGGAGCTGTTTTTT
NA	NA	TRBV19	TRBJ2-7	CASSIAGEHEQYF	TGTGCCAGTAGTATAGCAGGTGAGCACGAGCAGTACTTC
NA	NA	TRBV28	TRBJ1-5	CASRPTGTQPQHF	TGTGCCAGCAGACCCACAGGTACCCAGCCCCAGCATTTT
TRBD1	NA	TRBV19	TRBJ1-2	CASSLLFRGLNYGYTF	TGTGCCAGTAGTCTTCTTTTCAGGGGGCTGAACTATGGCTACACCTTC
TRBD1	NA	TRBV7-2	TRBJ2-7	CASSPGQDTYEQYF	TGTGCCAGCAGCCCAGGACAGGATACCTACGAGCAGTACTTC
TRBD1	NA	TRBV5-4	TRBJ2-7	CASSLRTGGFDEQYF	TGTGCCAGCAGCTTGAGGACAGGGGGCTTCGACGAGCAGTACTTC
TRBD1	NA	TRBV5-1	TRBJ2-5	CASSSGQGETQYF	TGCGCCAGCAGCTCGGGACAGGGAGAGACCCAGTACTTC
NA	NA	TRBV14	TRBJ1-2	CASSQAPDYGYTF	TGTGCCAGCAGCCAAGCCCCTGACTATGGCTACACCTTC
NA	NA	TRBV6-5	TRBJ2-7	CASSSRGYEQYF	TGTGCCAGCAGTTCGCGGGGTTACGAGCAGTACTTC
NA	NA	TRBV21-1	TRBJ1-5	CASSRARFVAQHF	TGTGCCAGCTCCCGGGCCCGGTTCGTGGCCCAGCATTTT
NA	NA	TRBV20-1	TRBJ2-7	CSASKGSLGVHEQYF	TGCAGTGCTAGTAAAGGTTCCCTGGGGGTGCACGAGCAGTACTTC
NA	NA	TRBV3-1/TRBV3-2	TRBJ2-2	CASSQSGSSMSGELFF	TGTGCCAGCAGCCAAAGCGGCTCTAGCATGAGCGGGGAGCTGTTTTTT
NA	NA	TRBV5-1	TRBJ1-6	CASSLAQNYNSPLHF	TGCGCCAGCAGCTTGGCCCAGAACTATAATTCACCCCTCCACTTT
NA	NA	TRBV27	TRBJ2-3	CASSLRGTDTQYF	TGTGCCAGCAGTTTACGGGGAACAGATACGCAGTATTTT
NA	once	TRBV4-3	TRBJ2-1	CASSPLGEAYNEQFF	TGCGCCAGCAGCCCGTTGGGAGAGGCGTACAATGAGCAGTTCTTC
TRBD1	NA	TRBV25-1	TRBJ1-6	CASTPRGDRGLQPLHF	TGTGCCAGCACCCCTAGGGGGGACAGGGGGCTACAACCCCTCCACTTT
TRBD2	NA	TRBV5-1	TRBJ2-3	CASSLVRGGLRTDTQYF	TGCGCCAGCAGCTTGGTACGGGGGGGCCTGAGAACAGATACGCAGTATTTT
NA	NA	TRBV29-1	TRBJ2-7	CSVSGQGGYEQYF	TGCAGCGTCTCTGGGCAGGGTGGATACGAGCAGTACTTC
NA	NA	TRBV4-1	TRBJ1-2	CASSLEGGTLNYGYTF	TGCGCCAGCAGCCTGGAGGGCGGCACCCTTAACTATGGCTACACCTTC
TRBD2	NA	TRBV7-6	TRBJ2-3	CASTLAGASTDTQYF	TGTGCCAGCACTCTAGCGGGGGCTAGCACAGATACGCAGTATTTT
TRBD1	NA	TRBV9	TRBJ2-2	CASERGQHYTGELFF	TGTGCCAGCGAGAGGGGACAGCATTACACCGGGGAGCTGTTTTTT
TRBD1	NA	TRBV15	TRBJ1-4	CATSRDSGGVEKLFF	TGTGCCACCAGCAGAGATTCAGGGGGCGTTGAAAAACTGTTTTTT
TRBD2	NA	TRBV7-2	TRBJ2-7	CASSSGLAGYEQYF	TGTGCCAGCAGCTCCGGACTAGCGGGATACGAGCAGTACTTC
NA	NA	TRBV7-9	TRBJ1-1	CASSPTTSNTEAFF	TGTGCCAGCAGCCCGACTACTAGCAACACTGAAGCTTTCTTT
NA	NA	TRBV4-1	TRBJ1-5	CASSPLSQGKRQPQHF	TGCGCCAGCAGCCCGCTATCGCAGGGGAAACGTCAGCCCCAGCATTTT
NA	NA	TRBV7-3	TRBJ2-1	CASGGNNEQFF	TGTGCCAGCGGGGGGAACAATGAGCAGTTCTTC
NA	NA	TRBV18	TRBJ1-1	CASSPTVNSALNTEAFF	TGTGCCAGCTCACCAACAGTGAACAGTGCCTTGAACACTGAAGCTTTCTTT
TRBD1	NA	TRBV10-3	TRBJ2-7	CAISKTGTGTYVQYF	TGTGCCATCAGTAAAACCGGGACAGGGACCTACGTGCAGTACTTC
NA	NA	TRBV5-1	TRBJ2-7	CASSLAGQTYEQYF	TGCGCCAGCAGCTTGGCCGGACAGACCTACGAGCAGTACTTC
NA	NA	TRBV19	TRBJ2-5	CASSVRGGAGQQETQYF	TGTGCCAGTAGTGTCCGGGGCGGGGCTGGACAGCAAGAGACCCAGTACTTC
TRBD2	once	TRBV11-2	TRBJ2-5	CASSDLSGAPRAETQYF	TGTGCCAGCAGCGACCTGAGCGGGGCACCTCGTGCGGAGACCCAGTACTTC
TRBD2	NA	TRBV7-6	TRBJ2-1	CASSRLAGVSAYNEQFF	TGTGCCAGCAGTAGGCTAGCGGGAGTATCGGCCTACAATGAGCAGTTCTTC
NA	NA	TRBV15	TRBJ2-3	CATREGTLDTQYF	TGTGCCACCAGGGAGGGGACCTTAGATACGCAGTATTTT
TRBD2	NA	TRBV5-1	TRBJ2-7	CASSPQPRGRSYEQYF	TGCGCCAGCAGCCCCCAGCCGCGCGGGAGATCGTACGAGCAGTACTTC
NA	once	TRBV24-1	TRBJ2-1	CATSDPGPSSYNEQFF	TGTGCCACCAGTGATCCGGGACCGAGCTCCTACAATGAGCAGTTCTTC
NA	NA	TRBV7-2	TRBJ2-7	CASSSDSNSYEQYF	TGTGCCAGCAGTTCCGACTCGAACTCCTACGAGCAGTACTTC